This TCR beta chain appears in the sequencing data of a study of T cells expressing NK-cell markers. Study background: CD3+CD56+NKG2C+, CD3+CD56+NKG2C- and CD3+CD56-NKG2C+ T cells, once sorted, supplied the TCR beta repertoires.

The V gene's germline CDR1 is MGHRA and CDR2 YSYEKL. This CDR3 has 15 residues. After re-calling the 5' RACE reads, TCRdb lists one entry per CDR3 protein, DNA absent. Recorded for this sample: about 180,000 distinct CDR3 sequences. Sequenced input: blood T cells: a sorted CD56 or NKG2C T cell subset, CD4+ or CD8+ T cells, or bulk PBMC T cells (not recorded which). This chain joins TRBV4-1 and TRBJ1-3; the TCRdb D gene call, TRBD1, has no DNA to confirm it. This TCR came from a woman aged 18-69 years in good health. The CDR3 sequence: CASSRPGQGVNTIYF.